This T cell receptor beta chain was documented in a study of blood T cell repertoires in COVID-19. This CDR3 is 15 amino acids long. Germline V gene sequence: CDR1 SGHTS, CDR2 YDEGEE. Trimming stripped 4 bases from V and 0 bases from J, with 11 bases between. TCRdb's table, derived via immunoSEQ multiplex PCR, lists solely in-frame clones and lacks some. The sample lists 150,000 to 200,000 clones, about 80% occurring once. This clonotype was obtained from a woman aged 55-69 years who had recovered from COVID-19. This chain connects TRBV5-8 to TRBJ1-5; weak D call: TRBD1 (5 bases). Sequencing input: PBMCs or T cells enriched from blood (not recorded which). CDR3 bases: TGTGCCAGCAGCCAAGGGGCCCTTAGCAATCAGCCCCAGCATTTT. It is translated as CASSQGALSNQPQHF.